The 2 T cell receptor beta chains below come from one sample, sequenced in a study of T cells in Graves' hyperthyroidism and ophthalmopathy. Amplification yielded TCR beta CDR3 regions, with RNA transcripts as the source. First-round RT-PCR targeting the TCR CDR3 was performed with the HTBI primer set. Each CDR3 protein is one row after TCRdb ran MiXCR on the multiplex PCR reads. The repertoire has over 650,000 distinct CDR3 sequences, 45% of them found once; the top ten carry 7% to 7.5%. The sample consisted of peripheral blood or thyroid tissue (not recorded which). The receptors were sampled from an adult man with Graves' disease, either hyperthyroidism or ophthalmopathy (not recorded which).

J is TRBJ2-2 and V is TRBV24-1, with TRBD1 matching 7 bases. There are 16 residues in the CDR3. CDR1 KGHDR and CDR2 SFDVKD come from the germline V gene. The ends lost 4 bases at V and 1 base at J; junction bases unmatched: 5. The chain's CDR3 is CATSDRGQENTGELFF. The CDR3 region has the DNA TGTGCCACCAGTGACCGAGGACAGGAGAACACCGGGGAGCTGTTTTTT.

For this clonotype: Without the conserved terminal phenylalanine or tryptophan, this CDR3 likely stems from a read error. It is unclear where the CDR3 begins or ends on the DNA, so no DNA is shown, and the CDR3 is as TCRdb lists it. The chain links TRBV24-1 to TRBJ2-6. The CDR3 totals 8 residues, both ends included. The germline CDR1 and CDR2 sequences are KGHDR and SFDVKD. This chain's CDR3 is CATSDPSA.